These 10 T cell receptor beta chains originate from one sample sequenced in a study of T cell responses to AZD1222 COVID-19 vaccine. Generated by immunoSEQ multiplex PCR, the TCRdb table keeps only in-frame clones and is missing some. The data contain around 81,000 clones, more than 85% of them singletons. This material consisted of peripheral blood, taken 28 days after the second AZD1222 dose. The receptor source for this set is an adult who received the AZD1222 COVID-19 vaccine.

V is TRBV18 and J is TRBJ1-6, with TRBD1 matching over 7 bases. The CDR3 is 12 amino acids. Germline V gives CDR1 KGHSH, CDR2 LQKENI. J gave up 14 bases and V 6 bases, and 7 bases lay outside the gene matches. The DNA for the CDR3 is TGTGCCAGCTCCCCAGACAGGGCGACCCTCCACTTT. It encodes CASSPDRATLHF.

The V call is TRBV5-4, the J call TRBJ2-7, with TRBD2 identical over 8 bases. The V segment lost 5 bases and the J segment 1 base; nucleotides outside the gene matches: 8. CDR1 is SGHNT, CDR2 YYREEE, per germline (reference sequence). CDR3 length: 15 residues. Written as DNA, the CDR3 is TGTGCCAGCAGGGGGGGGAGCGGGAGTTCCTACGAGCAGTACTTC. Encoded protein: CASRGGSGSSYEQYF.

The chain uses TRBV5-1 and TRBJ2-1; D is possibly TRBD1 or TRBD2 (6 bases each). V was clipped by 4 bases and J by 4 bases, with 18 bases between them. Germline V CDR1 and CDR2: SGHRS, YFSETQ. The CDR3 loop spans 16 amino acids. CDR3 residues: CASSTQRGAFYNEQFF. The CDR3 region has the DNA TGCGCCAGCAGCACCCAGAGGGGGGCTTTTTACAATGAGCAGTTCTTC.

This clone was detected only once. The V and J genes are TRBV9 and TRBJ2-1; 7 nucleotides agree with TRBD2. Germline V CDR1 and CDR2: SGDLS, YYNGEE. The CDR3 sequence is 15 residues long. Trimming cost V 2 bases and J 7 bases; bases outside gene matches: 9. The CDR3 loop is CASSVRLGAGNEQFF. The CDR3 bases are TGTGCCAGCAGCGTTCGTTTGGGAGCGGGGAATGAGCAGTTCTTC.

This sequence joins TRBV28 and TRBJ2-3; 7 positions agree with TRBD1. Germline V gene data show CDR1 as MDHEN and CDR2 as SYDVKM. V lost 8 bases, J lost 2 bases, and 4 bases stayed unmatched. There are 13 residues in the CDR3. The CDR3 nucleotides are TGTGCCAGCCGACAGGGTTTCACAGATACGCAGTATTTT. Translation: CASRQGFTDTQYF.

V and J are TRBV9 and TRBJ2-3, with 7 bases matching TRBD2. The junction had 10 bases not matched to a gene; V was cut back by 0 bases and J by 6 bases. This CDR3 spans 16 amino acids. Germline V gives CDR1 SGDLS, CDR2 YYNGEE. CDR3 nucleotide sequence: TGTGCCAGCAGCGTAGGTGGAGCGGGAAGAGCGGATACGCAGTATTTT. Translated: CASSVGGAGRADTQYF. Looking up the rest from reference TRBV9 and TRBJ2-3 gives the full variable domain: DSGVTQTPKHLITATGQRVTLRCSPRSGDLSVYWYQQSLDQGLQFLIQYYNGEERAKGNILERFSAQQFPDLHSELNLSSLELGDSALYFCASSVGGAGRADTQYFGPGTRLTVL.

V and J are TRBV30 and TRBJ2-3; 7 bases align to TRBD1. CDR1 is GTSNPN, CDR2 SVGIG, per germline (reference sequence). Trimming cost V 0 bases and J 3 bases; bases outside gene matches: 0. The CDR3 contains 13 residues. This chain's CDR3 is CAWSVQGTDTQYF. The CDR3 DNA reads TGTGCCTGGAGTGTACAGGGGACAGATACGCAGTATTTT.

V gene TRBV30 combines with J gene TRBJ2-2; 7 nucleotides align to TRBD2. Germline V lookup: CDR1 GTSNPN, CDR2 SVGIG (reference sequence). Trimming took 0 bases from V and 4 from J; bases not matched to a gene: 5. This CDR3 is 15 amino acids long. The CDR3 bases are TGTGCCTGGAGTGTAAGCGGGGCGGGCACCGGGGAGCTGTTTTTT. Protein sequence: CAWSVSGAGTGELFF.

The CDR3 region has the DNA TGTGCCAGCAGTGATCCCGTCTCCTACGAGCAGTACTTC. Its translation: CASSDPVSYEQYF. The rearrangement uses TRBV6-1 and TRBJ2-7; D gene unclear. Germline CDR1 MNHNS, CDR2 SASEGT. The length of the CDR3 is 13 residues. The V end lost 3 bases, the J end lost 0 bases, and 6 bases lay between the germline ends.

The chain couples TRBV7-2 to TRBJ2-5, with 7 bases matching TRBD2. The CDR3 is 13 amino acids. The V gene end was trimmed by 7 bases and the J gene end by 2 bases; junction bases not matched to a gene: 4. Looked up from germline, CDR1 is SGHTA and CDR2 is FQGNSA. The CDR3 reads CASTRERQETQYF. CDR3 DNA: TGTGCCAGCACGCGGGAGCGGCAAGAGACCCAGTACTTC.